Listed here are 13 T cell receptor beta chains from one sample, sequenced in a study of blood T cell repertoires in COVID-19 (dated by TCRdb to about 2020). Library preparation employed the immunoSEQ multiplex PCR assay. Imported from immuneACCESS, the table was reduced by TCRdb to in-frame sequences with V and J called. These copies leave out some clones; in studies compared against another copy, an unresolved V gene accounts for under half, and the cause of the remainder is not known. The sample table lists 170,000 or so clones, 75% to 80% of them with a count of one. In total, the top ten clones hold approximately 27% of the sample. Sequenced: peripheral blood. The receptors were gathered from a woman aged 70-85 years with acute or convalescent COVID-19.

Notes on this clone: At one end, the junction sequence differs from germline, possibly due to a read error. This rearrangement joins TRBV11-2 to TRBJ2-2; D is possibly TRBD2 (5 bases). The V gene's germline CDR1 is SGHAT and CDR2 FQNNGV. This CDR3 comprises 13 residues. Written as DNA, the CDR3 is TGTGCCAGCAGTTTAGGGCGGGCCGGGGAGCTGTTTTTT. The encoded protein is CASSLGRAGELFF.

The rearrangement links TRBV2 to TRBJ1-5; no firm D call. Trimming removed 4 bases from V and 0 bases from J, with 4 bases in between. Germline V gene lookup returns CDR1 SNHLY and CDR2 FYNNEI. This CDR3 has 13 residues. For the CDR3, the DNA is TGTGCCAGCAGTGTTTATAGCAATCAGCCCCAGCATTTT. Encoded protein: CASSVYSNQPQHF. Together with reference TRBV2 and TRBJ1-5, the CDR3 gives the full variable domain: EPEVTQTPSHQVTQMGQEVILRCVPISNHLYFYWYRQILGQKVEFLVSFYNNEISEKSEIFDDQFSVERPDGSNFTLKIRSTKLEDSAMYFCASSVYSNQPQHFGDGTRLSIL.

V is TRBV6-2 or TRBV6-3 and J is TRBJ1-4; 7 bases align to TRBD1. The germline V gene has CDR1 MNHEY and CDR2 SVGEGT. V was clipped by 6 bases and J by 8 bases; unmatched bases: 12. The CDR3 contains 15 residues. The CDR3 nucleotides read TGTGCCAGCAGCCGCCAGGGGGGCGCGGCGGAAAAACTGTTTTTT. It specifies CASSRQGGAAEKLFF.

The CDR3 reads CASSQRAGGNTDTQYF. The CDR3 region has the DNA TGCGCCAGCAGCCAGAGAGCGGGAGGGAACACAGATACGCAGTATTTT. This chain links TRBV4-1 with TRBJ2-3, with TRBD2 identical over 10 bases. Germline V gives CDR1 MGHRA, CDR2 YSYEKL. J lost 2 bases, V lost 3 bases, and 5 bases had no gene match. The CDR3 extends over 16 amino acids.

CDR3 coding DNA: TGTGCCAGCAGCATTAGCGGGGCTTTCACCGGGGAGCTGTTTTTT. Translation gives CASSISGAFTGELFF. The chain is built from TRBV7-2 and TRBJ2-2; TRBD2 matches at 8 bases. The CDR3 loop spans 15 amino acids. The germline CDR1 and CDR2 sequences are SGHTA and FQGNSA. V dropped 5 bases and J dropped 4; count of bases not matched to a gene: 6.

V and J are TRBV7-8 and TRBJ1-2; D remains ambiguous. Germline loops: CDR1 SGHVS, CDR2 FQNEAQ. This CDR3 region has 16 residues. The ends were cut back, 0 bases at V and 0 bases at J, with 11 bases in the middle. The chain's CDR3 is CASSLARAAANYGYTF. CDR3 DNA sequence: TGTGCCAGCAGCTTAGCGAGGGCAGCAGCTAACTATGGCTACACCTTC.

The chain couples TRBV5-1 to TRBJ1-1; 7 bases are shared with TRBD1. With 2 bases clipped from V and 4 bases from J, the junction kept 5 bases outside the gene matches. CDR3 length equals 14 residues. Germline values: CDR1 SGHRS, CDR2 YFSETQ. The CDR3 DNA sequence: TGCGCCAGCAGCTTAGGACAGGTGGGCACTGAAGCTTTCTTT. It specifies CASSLGQVGTEAFF.

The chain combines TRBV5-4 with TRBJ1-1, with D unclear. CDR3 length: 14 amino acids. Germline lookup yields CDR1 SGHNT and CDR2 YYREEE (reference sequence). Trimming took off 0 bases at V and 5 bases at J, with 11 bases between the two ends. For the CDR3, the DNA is TGTGCCAGCAGCTTGGGAGCTACTAGGACTGAAGCTTTCTTT. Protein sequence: CASSLGATRTEAFF. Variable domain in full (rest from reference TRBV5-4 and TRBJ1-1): ETGVTQSPTHLIKTRGQQVTLRCSSQSGHNTVSWYQQALGQGPQFIFQYYREEENGRGNFPPRFSGLQFPNYSSELNVNALELDDSALYLCASSLGATRTEAFFGQGTRLTVV.

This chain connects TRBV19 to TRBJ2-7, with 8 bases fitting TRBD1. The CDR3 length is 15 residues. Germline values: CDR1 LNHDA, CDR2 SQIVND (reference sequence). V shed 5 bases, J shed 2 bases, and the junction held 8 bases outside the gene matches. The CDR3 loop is CASSARDRGPYEQYF. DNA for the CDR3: TGTGCCAGTAGTGCCCGAGACAGGGGTCCCTACGAGCAGTACTTC.

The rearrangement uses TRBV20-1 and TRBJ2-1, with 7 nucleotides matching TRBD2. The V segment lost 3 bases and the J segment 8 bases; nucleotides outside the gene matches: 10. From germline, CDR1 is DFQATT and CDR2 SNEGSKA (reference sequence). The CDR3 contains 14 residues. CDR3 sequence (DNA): TGCAGTGCTAGTAGTGCTAGCGGCACCCATGAGCAGTTCTTC. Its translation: CSASSASGTHEQFF.

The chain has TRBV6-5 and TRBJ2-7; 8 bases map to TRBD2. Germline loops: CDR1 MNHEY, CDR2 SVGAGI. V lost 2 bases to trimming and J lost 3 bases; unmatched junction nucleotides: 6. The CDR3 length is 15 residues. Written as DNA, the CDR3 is TGTGCCAGCAGTTACGGGGCCAGCGGGAGCTACGAGCAGTACTTC. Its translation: CASSYGASGSYEQYF.

The DNA of the CDR3 is TGTGCCAGCAGCTCATACAGGGGTCCCGGGGAGCTGTTTTTT. This translates into CASSSYRGPGELFF. This sequence joins TRBV7-2 and TRBJ2-2, with 7 bases that match TRBD1. In germline, CDR1 is SGHTA, CDR2 FQGNSA. V shed 4 bases, J shed 6 bases, and the junction held 5 bases outside the gene matches. CDR3 length: 14 amino acids.

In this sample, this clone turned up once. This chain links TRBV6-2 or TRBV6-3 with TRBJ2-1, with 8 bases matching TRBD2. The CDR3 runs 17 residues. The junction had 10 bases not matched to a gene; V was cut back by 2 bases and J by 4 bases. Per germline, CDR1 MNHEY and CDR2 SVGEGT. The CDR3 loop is CASSYTPGVAGYNEQFF. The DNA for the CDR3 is TGTGCCAGCAGTTACACACCCGGGGTAGCGGGGTACAATGAGCAGTTCTTC.